This T cell receptor (beta chain) was captured by sequencing in a study of identical twins. Whole-study findings and limits: The study based its conclusions on cross-sectional statistical analysis and did not follow the same donors.

TCRdb fed the 5' RACE reads into MiXCR, producing one record per CDR3 protein. The table has about 330,000 distinct CDR3 sequences, 9% to 15% seen once. This clonotype was found a few times. The antigen remains undetermined. The CDR3 consists of 14 residues. The V and J ends lost 5 bases and 0 bases respectively, with 7 bases between them. Germline CDR1 is SGHVS and CDR2 is FNYEAQ. This sample also belongs to another study, concerning yellow fever vaccine responses in identical twins.

The sequence was obtained from a young woman in good health. Sequences were obtained from CD8+ T cells sorted from blood. V usage is TRBV7-6 and J usage is TRBJ1-4; a possible D gene is TRBD1 (5 bases). The CDR3 coding sequence is TGTGCCAGCAGCCCGACAGCAACTAATGAAAAACTGTTTTTT. Protein: CASSPTATNEKLFF. The variable domain in full, completed from reference TRBV7-6 and TRBJ1-4, reads GAGVSQSPRYKVTKRGQDVALRCDPISGHVSLYWYRQALGQGPEFLTYFNYEAQQDKSGLPNDRFSAERPEGSISTLTIQRTEQRDSAMYRCASSPTATNEKLFFGSGTQLSVL.